The clone carrying this TCR beta chain is a singleton in its sample. How the authors handled the data: Amplification of reference gene primers was used by the study to estimate nucleated cell counts. Profiled with immunoSEQ multiplex PCR; TCRdb holds only in-frame clones, not every one. V and J calls and clone size follow that table, whereas D and trimming were derived from the DNA. This table holds 200,000 to 250,000 clones, under 90% found once. The sample is drawn from a study of blood T cell repertoires in COVID-19. CDR1 is SGHTS and CDR2 is YDEGEE in the germline V gene. The CDR3 has 14 amino acids. V was shortened by 4 bases and J by 5 bases, with 13 bases between the two germline ends.

This rearrangement joins TRBV5-8 to TRBJ1-5, with D perhaps matching TRBD1 (5 bases). This sequence was found in a man in his 60s who had recovered from COVID-19. The sequencing input was PBMCs or T cells enriched from blood (not recorded which). As DNA, the CDR3 is TGTGCCAGCAGCAGGGGAGGCAGGGATCAGCCCCAGCATTTT. Translation: CASSRGGRDQPQHF.